This TCR beta chain was sequenced during a study of cytomegalovirus exposure and HLA in healthy donors. While the first cohort had around 700 subjects, the donors belonged to the separate validation cohort of about 110 subjects. Assay: immunoSEQ multiplex PCR; the TCRdb copy retains only in-frame clones and omits some. This table holds 150,000 or so clones, 85% to 95% found once. Germline CDR1 and CDR2: GTSNPN and SVGIG (reference sequence). V lost 2 bases, J lost 3 bases, and 8 bases lay in between. CDR3 length: 12 residues. In its sample, this clone was seen a few times. The origin of this receptor is a man younger than 35 in good health and CMV-seropositive. This chain connects TRBV30 to TRBJ2-7; the D is unclear. Sequenced material: PBMCs. This CDR3 reads CAWSNYGYEQYF. DNA of the CDR3: TGTGCCTGGAGTAATTACGGCTACGAGCAGTACTTC.